Below, 8 T cell receptor beta chains from the same sample are listed, as sequenced in a study of cytomegalovirus exposure and HLA in healthy donors. Repertoires were generated with immunoSEQ multiplex PCR, while TCRdb's copy carries only in-frame clones and drops some. The sample consists of a few hundred thousand clones, 75% to 90% of them appearing once. Sequencing was performed on PBMCs. Source of these receptors: a woman aged 25 to 39 in good health and CMV-seropositive.

This chain links TRBV7-3 with TRBJ1-1, with D unresolved. The CDR3 is 13 residues long. Between the trimmed V and J ends, which lost 4 bases and 7 bases, there was a span of 13 bases. Germline V gene data show CDR1 as SGHTA and CDR2 as FQGTGA. The CDR3 DNA reads as TGTGCCAGCAGCTCCACTGGAGGCGGTGAAGCTTTCTTT. Its protein product is CASSSTGGGEAFF.

The V call is TRBV6-4, the J call TRBJ2-1, with a weak D call TRBD2 (5 bases). Trimming took 4 bases from V and 8 from J, leaving 15 bases between them. CDR1 and CDR2 (germline): MRHNA, SNTAGT. The CDR3 sequence is 14 residues long. For the CDR3, the DNA is TGTGCCAGCAGTGCCGACGGGGAGAGCGATGAGCAGTTCTTC. Encoded protein: CASSADGESDEQFF.

In its sample, this clone was seen once. The chain is built from TRBV30 and TRBJ1-2; TRBD1 matches at 9 bases. The CDR3 is 13 residues long. Unmatched junction bases numbered 3, after V lost 0 bases and J lost 7 bases. Per germline, CDR1 GTSNPN and CDR2 SVGIG (reference sequence). CDR3 nucleotides: TGTGCCTGGAGTGTGGGACAGGGACTTGGCTACACCTTC. Encoded protein: CAWSVGQGLGYTF.

V gene TRBV30 combines with J gene TRBJ2-3; 9 nucleotides align to TRBD1. Per germline, CDR1 GTSNPN and CDR2 SVGIG (reference sequence). The J segment lost 6 bases and the V segment lost 3 bases, leaving 10 bases of the junction unmatched. The CDR3 is 15 amino acids. In DNA, the CDR3 is TGTGCCTGGAGGTCGGGACAGGGAGGTTGGGATACGCAGTATTTT. This codes for CAWRSGQGGWDTQYF.

V gene TRBV5-1 combines with J gene TRBJ1-1; D gene ambiguous. CDR3 length equals 11 residues. CDR1 is SGHRS and CDR2 is YFSETQ in the germline V gene. Trimming stripped 0 bases from V and 13 bases from J, with 10 bases between. Written as DNA, the CDR3 is TGCGCCAGCAGCTTGGGTTCGAGAGATTTCTTT. Residues: CASSLGSRDFF.

V usage is TRBV6-5 and J usage is TRBJ2-7, with a weak D call TRBD1 (5 bases). Germline V gene lookup returns CDR1 MNHEY and CDR2 SVGAGI. CDR3 size: 15 residues. The V and J ends lost 0 bases and 2 bases respectively, with 11 bases between them. The CDR3 DNA follows: TGTGCCAGCAGTTACTCCCTTGGGGCGGCCTACGAGCAGTACTTC. As protein: CASSYSLGAAYEQYF.

The CDR3 DNA follows: TGCGCCAGCAGCCACTCGGTGACTAGCTATCGTGGCGAGCAGTACTTC. Its protein is CASSHSVTSYRGEQYF. The genes are TRBV4-1 and TRBJ2-7; 7 bases are a match to TRBD2. CDR3 length: 16 amino acids. With 3 bases clipped from V and 6 bases from J, the junction kept 14 bases outside the gene matches. The germline V gene encodes CDR1 MGHRA and CDR2 YSYEKL.

The chain links TRBV10-3 to TRBJ2-2; 9 bases map to TRBD2. The CDR3 loop spans 15 amino acids. Germline CDR1 is ENHRY and CDR2 is SYGVKD. V dropped 0 bases and J dropped 6; count of bases not matched to a gene: 2. The CDR3 loop is CAISESTSGPGELFF. CDR3 bases: TGTGCCATCAGTGAGTCAACTAGCGGGCCCGGGGAGCTGTTTTTT.